The 30 T cell receptor beta chains reported below all come from one sample, sequenced in a study of shared clonotypes between healthy human individuals. The data were produced by immunoSEQ multiplex PCR, yet TCRdb's version contains in-frame clones alone and is incomplete. The sample yields around 500,000 clones, about 84% seen once. The sample comprised PBMCs. These receptors all stem from a woman aged 40 to 50 in good health. Some clones in this sample may be carry-over from other donors' samples.

In nucleotides, the CDR3 is TGCGCCAGCAGCCCAGCGGGACTAGCGGGGCCAGAGACCCAGTACTTC. Residues: CASSPAGLAGPETQYF. This rearrangement joins TRBV5-1 to TRBJ2-5; 13 positions match TRBD2. Per germline, CDR1 SGHRS and CDR2 YFSETQ. The length of the CDR3 is 16 residues. The trim removed 4 bases at V and 4 bases at J, leaving 7 bases unmatched.

Concerning this clone itself: A clone one base away is much larger, so this may be a read error. The chain links TRBV5-4 to TRBJ2-7; weak D call: TRBD1 (6 bases). Germline CDR1 SGHNT, CDR2 YYREEE (reference sequence). This CDR3 region has 14 residues. With 4 bases removed from V and 7 bases from J, the gap between germline ends came to 18 bases. The CDR3 DNA is TGTGCCAGCAGCCTCTCGCAGGGGTCAGGAGAGCAGTACTTC. Translation: CASSLSQGSGEQYF.

A word on this clone: With a much larger clone just one base away, this may be a read error. The chain links TRBV9 to TRBJ2-1; 7 nucleotides match TRBD2. The junction had 9 bases not matched to a gene; V was cut back by 1 base and J by 8 bases. The germline V gene encodes CDR1 SGDLS and CDR2 YYNGEE. The CDR3 loop spans 15 amino acids. The CDR3 DNA is TGTGCCAGCAGCGTAACCGGGACTACGGGGGATGAGCAGTTCTTC. It translates to CASSVTGTTGDEQFF. Full variable domain (missing parts from reference TRBV9 and TRBJ2-1): DSGVTQTPKHLITATGQRVTLRCSPRSGDLSVYWYQQSLDQGLQFLIQYYNGEERAKGNILERFSAQQFPDLHSELNLSSLELGDSALYFCASSVTGTTGDEQFFGPGTRLTVL.

At least ten counts were recorded for this clone. V gene TRBV4-2 combines with J gene TRBJ2-3; 9 bases align to TRBD2. This CDR3 comprises 17 residues. The germline gives CDR1 LGHNA, CDR2 YNFKEQ. V shed 1 base, J shed 5 bases, and the junction held 10 bases outside the gene matches. The CDR3 bases are TGTGCCAGCAGCCAAGCCCAATCGGCGGGAGGGGGAGATACGCAGTATTTT. Translated, it gives CASSQAQSAGGGDTQYF.

To note about this clone: With only one base between it and a far larger clone, this is likely a read error. The chain combines TRBV30 with TRBJ2-1; TRBD2 agrees at 13 bases. The germline CDR1 and CDR2 sequences are GTSNPN and SVGIG (reference sequence). The CDR3 length is 15 residues. The CDR3 reads CARSVLGTSGTEQFF. CDR3 bases: TGTGCCCGGAGTGTACTCGGGACTAGCGGGACTGAGCAGTTCTTC.

This chain connects TRBV6-1 to TRBJ1-2; 7 positions agree with TRBD1. This CDR3 comprises 15 residues. The trim removed 3 bases at V and 2 bases at J, leaving 6 bases unmatched. Germline CDR1 MNHNS, CDR2 SASEGT. DNA of the CDR3: TGTGCCAGCAGTGATGTGGACAGGCCGAACTATGGCTACACCTTC. As protein: CASSDVDRPNYGYTF.

This clone has a single count. This chain uses TRBV19 with TRBJ1-2; no clear D gene. The length of the CDR3 is 13 residues. Trimming stripped 3 bases from V and 2 bases from J, with 7 bases between. The germline V gene has CDR1 LNHDA and CDR2 SQIVND (reference sequence). This CDR3 reads CASSINGNYGYTF. In DNA, the CDR3 is TGTGCCAGTAGTATTAACGGAAACTATGGCTACACCTTC.

About this clone itself: This sequence is one base from a far larger clone and is likely a read error. The chain has TRBV9 and TRBJ2-5; the D is unclear. V lost 0 bases, J lost 5 bases, and 14 bases lay in between. The CDR3 covers 15 residues. Looked up from germline, CDR1 is SGDLS and CDR2 is YYNGEE. The CDR3 protein is CASSVGAVGPETQYF. The CDR3 nucleotides are TGTGCCAGCAGCGTAGGGGCAGTGGGTCCGGAGACCCAGTACTTC.

This chain connects TRBV5-1 to TRBJ2-2; D may match TRBD1 or TRBD2 (5 bases each). From germline, CDR1 is SGHRS and CDR2 YFSETQ. The CDR3 consists of 15 residues. V shed 1 base and J shed 7 bases, with 14 bases lying between them. The CDR3 loop reads CASSLRGRDDGELFF. CDR3 sequence (DNA): TGCGCCAGCAGCTTGCGGGGCAGGGATGACGGGGAGCTGTTTTTT.

Concerning this clone: This likely came from a read error, as a far larger clone is one base away. Other DNA sequences in this sample translate to the same CDR3. The chain recombines TRBV7-9 with TRBJ2-7, with a weak D call TRBD2 (6 bases). The CDR3 contains 14 residues. V dropped 3 bases and J dropped 5 bases, with 14 bases sitting between them. Per germline, CDR1 SEHNR and CDR2 FQNEAQ (reference sequence). Written as DNA, the CDR3 is TGTGCCAGCAGCTTCGGAGGGGCGCGGCACGAGCAGTACTTC. Its translation: CASSFGGARHEQYF.

The rearrangement links TRBV2 to TRBJ2-2; 9 bases are a match to TRBD1. The CDR3 runs 16 residues. CDR1 SNHLY and CDR2 FYNNEI come from the germline V gene. Germline trimming cut 8 bases from V and 4 bases from J; bases unmatched to any gene: 11. CDR3 nucleotides: TGTGCCAGCTCCAGGACAGGGGTCAGTCTCACCGGGGAGCTGTTTTTT. As protein: CASSRTGVSLTGELFF. Complete variable domain (other parts from reference TRBV2 and TRBJ2-2): EPEVTQTPSHQVTQMGQEVILRCVPISNHLYFYWYRQILGQKVEFLVSFYNNEISEKSEIFDDQFSVERPDGSNFTLKIRSTKLEDSAMYFCASSRTGVSLTGELFFGEGSRLTVL.

There are many counts of this clone. This sequence joins TRBV11-1 and TRBJ2-7; no reliable D call. There are 11 residues in the CDR3. Trimming stripped 3 bases from V and 5 bases from J, with 5 bases between. The germline CDR1 and CDR2 sequences are SGHAT and FQDESV (reference sequence). Written as DNA, the CDR3 is TGTGCCAGCAGCTTCGGCCACGAGCAGTACTTC. Residues: CASSFGHEQYF.

The chain combines TRBV7-8 with TRBJ2-2; 10 bases match TRBD2. CDR1 is SGHVS, CDR2 FQNEAQ, per germline. CDR3 length: 16 residues. V lost 2 bases to trimming and J lost 3 bases; unmatched junction nucleotides: 3. The CDR3 protein is CASSLSAGGDTGELFF. CDR3 DNA: TGTGCCAGCAGCTTATCAGCGGGAGGGGACACCGGGGAGCTGTTTTTT.

This chain links TRBV30 with TRBJ1-1, with a tentative D call TRBD1 (5 bases). With 8 bases removed from V and 1 base from J, the gap between germline ends came to 5 bases. Germline lookup yields CDR1 GTSNPN and CDR2 SVGIG (reference sequence). The CDR3 loop spans 10 amino acids. This chain's CDR3 is CAGANTEAFF. The CDR3 DNA is TGTGCCGGGGCGAACACTGAAGCTTTCTTT.

This clone appeared many times. The sample contains more than one DNA sequence encoding this CDR3. The rearrangement uses TRBV25-1 and TRBJ2-2; 12 nucleotides agree with TRBD1. Germline lookup yields CDR1 MGHDK and CDR2 SYGVNS. There are 15 residues in the CDR3. V dropped 6 bases and J dropped 6; count of bases not matched to a gene: 5. The CDR3 spells CASRGTGGASGELFF. CDR3 bases: TGTGCCAGCAGGGGGACAGGGGGCGCTTCCGGGGAGCTGTTTTTT.

This clone has just a few counts. This likely reflects a read error, since a far larger clone is one base away. The chain combines TRBV30 with TRBJ2-5, with D unresolved. The V gene lost 0 bases and the J gene lost 8 bases, with 13 bases spanning the gap. Germline CDR1 GTSNPN, CDR2 SVGIG (reference sequence). This CDR3 has 13 amino acids. The CDR3 region has the DNA TGTGCCTGGAGTGTATCCCTAAGTGATACCCAGTACTTC. This translates into CAWSVSLSDTQYF.

In the case of this clone: This probably arose from a read error, given a far larger clone one base away. At the DNA level, this CDR3 is encoded by other sequences in the same sample as well. The genes are TRBV5-6 and TRBJ2-5, with no clear D. Germline V gene sequence: CDR1 SGHDT, CDR2 YYEEEE. The CDR3 extends over 13 amino acids. V was shortened by 3 bases and J by 5 bases, with 11 bases between the two germline ends. As DNA, the CDR3 is TGTGCCAGCAGCTCCGGTACTACTGAGACCCAGTACTTC. Protein product: CASSSGTTETQYF.

Remarks on this clone: A single base is all that separates this from a far larger clone, so a read error is likely. V is TRBV7-2 and J is TRBJ2-7; the match to TRBD2 covers 7 bases. The CDR3 totals 15 residues. The germline CDR1 and CDR2 sequences are SGHTA and FQGNSA. V shed 5 bases, J shed 7 bases, and the junction held 14 bases outside the gene matches. The CDR3 loop reads CASSILTSFRGEQYF. DNA of the CDR3: TGTGCCAGCAGCATACTGACTAGCTTCCGTGGTGAGCAGTACTTC.

The CDR3 DNA reads TGTGCCAGTAGTAGGGGACCGGGCCGCGGATCTGGAAACACCATATATTTT. Its translation: CASSRGPGRGSGNTIYF. The rearrangement uses TRBV19 and TRBJ1-3, with a weak D call TRBD1 (5 bases). The length of the CDR3 is 17 residues. Germline V gene lookup returns CDR1 LNHDA and CDR2 SQIVND (reference sequence). V lost 4 bases, J lost 1 base, and 17 bases lay in between.

The chain joins TRBV6-1 to TRBJ2-5, with D perhaps TRBD2 (5 bases). The CDR3 runs to 14 residues. Trimming removed 8 bases at V and 4 bases at J, with 17 bases between. Germline V CDR1 and CDR2: MNHNS, SASEGT. The DNA for the CDR3 is TGTGCCAGCCTACGCGGACTGGTCGGAGAGACCCAGTACTTC. This sequence encodes CASLRGLVGETQYF.

This clone showed up just once. J is TRBJ2-3 and V is TRBV5-4; 10 bases agree with TRBD2. V gave up 4 bases and J gave up 4 bases; unmatched junction bases: 12. The length of the CDR3 is 17 residues. Germline CDR1 SGHNT, CDR2 YYREEE (reference sequence). The CDR3 DNA is TGTGCCAGCAGCCCGCCCGGACTAGCGGAGAGCCCAGATACGCAGTATTTT. Translated, it gives CASSPPGLAESPDTQYF.

There are a few counts of this clone. V usage is TRBV7-2 and J usage is TRBJ1-1; D is undetermined. Germline V gives CDR1 SGHTA, CDR2 FQGNSA. The CDR3 has 12 amino acids. Trimming removed 5 bases from V and 1 base from J, with 5 bases in between. CDR3 nucleotides: TGTGCCAGCAGCCCAGCGAACACTGAAGCTTTCTTT. It specifies CASSPANTEAFF.

The chain has TRBV7-9 and TRBJ2-1, with D possibly TRBD1 on 5 matching bases. Germline CDR1 SEHNR, CDR2 FQNEAQ (reference sequence). The CDR3 covers 16 residues. The germline V and J ends were trimmed by 5 bases and 3 bases, with 17 bases remaining between them. CDR3 amino acids: CASSLLSVGVYNEQFF. The CDR3 region has the DNA TGTGCCAGCAGCCTTCTTTCGGTAGGGGTCTACAATGAGCAGTTCTTC. Full variable domain (rest looked up from reference TRBV7-9 and TRBJ2-1): DTGVSQNPRHKITKRGQNVTFRCDPISEHNRLYWYRQTLGQGPEFLTYFQNEAQLEKSRLLSDRFSAERPKGSFSTLEIQRTEQGDSAMYLCASSLLSVGVYNEQFFGPGTRLTVL.

With respect to this clone: Given a far larger clone just one base away, this is likely a sequencing read error. This is likely a read error, given that the CDR3 carries no conserved phenylalanine or tryptophan at its end. The chain combines TRBV6-5 with TRBJ1-4, with no clear D. Germline V gene lookup returns CDR1 MNHEY and CDR2 SVGAGI. V lost 4 bases and J 10 bases, leaving 16 bases between the germline ends. The CDR3 length is 14 residues. In nucleotides, the CDR3 is TGTGCCAGCAGTTCCCGGGAGGCCCCCGGAAAACTGTTTTCT. As protein: CASSSREAPGKLFS.

The rearrangement joins TRBV18 to TRBJ2-1, with a possible D match to TRBD1 (7 bases). V gave up 3 bases and J gave up 4 bases, with 16 bases separating them. This CDR3 spans 16 amino acids. Germline CDR1 KGHSH, CDR2 LQKENI. As DNA, the CDR3 is TGTGCCAGCTCACCCGCCTCCAGGGGGGATTACAATGAGCAGTTCTTC. Residues: CASSPASRGDYNEQFF.

The gene calls are TRBV5-4 and TRBJ1-2; D is uncertain. V shed 4 bases and J shed 8 bases, with 21 bases lying between them. CDR3 length: 15 residues. Per germline, CDR1 SGHNT and CDR2 YYREEE (reference sequence). The chain's CDR3 is CASSQGSDRSVGYTF. CDR3 coding DNA: TGTGCCAGCAGCCAAGGGTCGGACCGCTCGGTCGGCTACACCTTC. The variable domain in full, with the rest retrieved from reference TRBV5-4 and TRBJ1-2, is ETGVTQSPTHLIKTRGQQVTLRCSSQSGHNTVSWYQQALGQGPQFIFQYYREEENGRGNFPPRFSGLQFPNYSSELNVNALELDDSALYLCASSQGSDRSVGYTFGSGTRLTVV.

The CDR3 region is CSVGQGWGTGELFF. For the CDR3, the DNA is TGCAGCGTGGGACAGGGCTGGGGCACCGGGGAGCTGTTTTTT. The J gene is TRBJ2-2, the V gene TRBV29-1, with 9 bases matching TRBD1. This CDR3 comprises 14 residues. J lost 4 bases, V lost 6 bases, and 6 bases had no gene match. Per germline, CDR1 SQVTM and CDR2 ANQGSEA.

V and J are TRBV4-1 and TRBJ2-2, with TRBD2 matching 15 bases. Germline lookup yields CDR1 MGHRA and CDR2 YSYEKL. The V and J ends lost 1 base and 5 bases, in that order; junction bases with no gene match: 2. This CDR3 spans 17 amino acids. The CDR3 DNA is TGCGCCAGCAGCCAAGCCGGGACTAGCGGGAGGACCGGGGAGCTGTTTTTT. The encoded protein is CASSQAGTSGRTGELFF.

V is TRBV9 and J is TRBJ2-2; 8 nucleotides agree with TRBD2. Germline V CDR1 and CDR2: SGDLS, YYNGEE. Germline trimming cut 0 bases from V and 6 bases from J; bases unmatched to any gene: 1. The CDR3 sequence is 14 residues long. The CDR3 DNA reads as TGTGCCAGCAGCGTAGCGGGAGGGGCCGGGGAGCTGTTTTTT. Amino acids: CASSVAGGAGELFF.

Of note for this clone: The conserved phenylalanine or tryptophan normally closing the CDR3 is absent here, so this likely arose from a read error. The chain links TRBV11-1 to TRBJ2-2; D remains ambiguous. V gave up 9 bases and J gave up 6 bases, with 20 bases separating them. Germline V CDR1 and CDR2: SGHAT, FQDESV (reference sequence). The CDR3 length is 15 residues. The chain's CDR3 is CARLRPPVRAGELFL. Written as DNA, the CDR3 is TGTGCCAGGCTTCGTCCTCCGGTTCGCGCCGGGGAGCTGTTTCTT.